These 28 T cell receptor beta chains originate from one sample sequenced in a study of blood T cells in healthy people across ages. Next came a second PCR, run for roughly 6 to 11 cycles, which used a sample-barcoded 5' primer along with a J-beta primer mix. TCRdb ran MiXCR on the 5' RACE reads and lists one entry per CDR3 protein. The sample carries about 540,000 distinct CDR3 sequences, approximately 25% recorded once. These data were also reused for a study on T cells of mothers and their children.

Sample: blood. The receptors were gathered from a boy aged 10-17 years in good health.

V gene TRBV29-1 combines with J gene TRBJ2-3; 7 bases align to TRBD1. The trim removed 6 bases at V and 3 bases at J, leaving 9 bases unmatched. The CDR3 contains 14 residues. CDR1 and CDR2 (germline): SQVTM, ANQGSEA. CDR3 residues: CSVKRQGSTDTQYF. The CDR3 DNA follows: TGCAGCGTCAAAAGACAGGGAAGTACAGATACGCAGTATTTT.

This clonotype has only a few counts. A read error may account for a junction end that differs from germline. The CDR3 coding sequence is TGCAGTGCTAGCCGACCCGGACAGGGTTCCTACAATGAGCGGTTCTTC. Its protein is CSASRPGQGSYNERFF. The chain carries TRBV20-1 and TRBJ2-1; 8 bases align to TRBD1. Germline V lookup: CDR1 DFQATT, CDR2 SNEGSKA (reference sequence). This CDR3 has 16 residues.

The V gene is TRBV6-6, the J gene TRBJ1-2; a possible D gene is TRBD1 (5 bases). Germline assignment: CDR1 MNHNY and CDR2 SVGAGI (reference sequence). This CDR3 comprises 14 residues. The germline V and J ends were trimmed by 2 bases and 2 bases, with 9 bases remaining between them. Written as DNA, the CDR3 is TGTGCCAGCAGTTACGACGGGGCGAACTATGGCTACACCTTC. Protein product: CASSYDGANYGYTF.

The table lists this clonotype with a few counts. The chain recombines TRBV20-1 with TRBJ2-4, with 10 positions matching TRBD2. Looked up from germline, CDR1 is DFQATT and CDR2 is SNEGSKA (reference sequence). CDR3 length equals 15 residues. The junction had 2 bases not matched to a gene; V was cut back by 0 bases and J by 3 bases. The DNA of the CDR3 is TGCAGTGCTAGAGAACTAGCGGGACTCAAAAACATTCAGTACTTC. Translation: CSARELAGLKNIQYF.

The rearrangement links TRBV20-1 to TRBJ2-1; TRBD2 matches at 12 bases. With 5 bases clipped from V and 4 bases from J, the junction kept 3 bases outside the gene matches. The CDR3 totals 14 residues. Germline-derived CDR1 and CDR2 are DFQATT and SNEGSKA (reference sequence). CDR3 residues: CSAGTSGGYNEQFF. CDR3 DNA sequence: TGCAGTGCTGGTACTAGCGGGGGGTACAATGAGCAGTTCTTC.

The chain links TRBV7-9 to TRBJ2-5, with unresolved D. The CDR3 extends over 15 amino acids. V lost 7 bases and J 4 bases, leaving 19 bases between the germline ends. Germline CDR1 is SEHNR and CDR2 is FQNEAQ (reference sequence). DNA for the CDR3: TGTGCCAGCAACTCAGGACCCTTACCTTCAGAGACCCAGTACTTC. Translated: CASNSGPLPSETQYF.

The rearrangement joins TRBV24-1 to TRBJ1-4, with 9 bases fitting TRBD1. With 4 bases clipped from V and 6 bases from J, the junction kept 8 bases outside the gene matches. The CDR3 contains 16 residues. CDR1 and CDR2 (germline): KGHDR, SFDVKD. The CDR3 region has the DNA TGTGCCACCAGTGACTTTAGGACAGGGGAAGATGAAAAACTGTTTTTT. This translates into CATSDFRTGEDEKLFF.

The chain is built from TRBV28 and TRBJ2-1; TRBD2 matches at 10 bases. The CDR3 extends over 18 amino acids. Trimming at V came to 5 bases and at J to 8 bases, leaving 18 bases not matched to a gene. Germline assignment: CDR1 MDHEN and CDR2 SYDVKM. The CDR3 loop reads CASSPQVGLAGVLDEQFF. CDR3 bases: TGTGCCAGCAGTCCCCAGGTTGGGCTAGCGGGAGTGCTCGATGAGCAGTTCTTC.

The chain links TRBV7-2 to TRBJ1-2, with 8 positions matching TRBD1. The CDR3 loop spans 13 amino acids. V shed 5 bases, J shed 8 bases, and the junction held 7 bases outside the gene matches. Germline CDR1 is SGHTA and CDR2 is FQGNSA. Written as DNA, the CDR3 is TGTGCCAGCAGCAGGCCGGACAGGGCCGGCTACACCTTC. This sequence encodes CASSRPDRAGYTF.

The chain links TRBV28 to TRBJ2-4, with D perhaps TRBD1 or TRBD2 (6 bases each). Germline V gene lookup returns CDR1 MDHEN and CDR2 SYDVKM. The CDR3 contains 16 residues. V was trimmed by 4 bases and J by 0 bases, leaving 13 bases between them. CDR3 in amino acids: CASSWRGGLAKNIQYF. CDR3 bases: TGTGCCAGCAGTTGGCGTGGGGGGCTAGCCAAAAACATTCAGTACTTC.

A remark on this clonotype: Possible read error: a much larger clone is one base away. The CDR3 DNA reads as TGTGCCAGAAGACTCTCTGGGGCCAACGTCCTGACTTTC. Amino acid sequence: CARRLSGANVLTF. The chain carries TRBV7-2 and TRBJ2-6; the D is unclear. The V end was cut by 9 bases, the J end by 0 bases, with 6 bases between. The length of the CDR3 is 13 residues. CDR1 is SGHTA, CDR2 FQGNSA, per germline.

The chain carries TRBV6-1 and TRBJ2-1, with D possibly matching TRBD2 (7 bases). The DNA end favors TRBJ2-5, so the J call may be wrong. CDR3 length equals 16 residues. Germline CDR1 is MNHNS and CDR2 is SASEGT. The CDR3 nucleotides read TGTGCCAGCAGTGAAGCCCTAGGGGGGGGGCAGGAGACCCAGTACTTC. It codes for CASSEALGGGQETQYF.

The rearrangement links TRBV5-1 to TRBJ2-5, with 8 bases matching TRBD1. The tail of the sequence fits TRBJ2-7 better, so the J call may be wrong. Germline assignment: CDR1 SGHRS and CDR2 YFSETQ. The CDR3 runs 14 residues. The CDR3 DNA sequence: TGCGCCAGCAGGGACAGGGTTGGAGGAAACGAGCAGTACTTC. As protein: CASRDRVGGNEQYF.

This clonotype was found once. This sequence joins TRBV5-1 and TRBJ2-3, with D maybe TRBD2 (6 bases). Per the germline V gene, CDR1 is SGHRS and CDR2 is YFSETQ. This CDR3 contains 14 residues. V was pared by 8 bases and J by 1 base, with 14 bases between. CDR3 in DNA: TGCGCCAGTGGAGGGGACCGCGGCACAGATACGCAGTATTTT. Translating it yields CASGGDRGTDTQYF.

V usage is TRBV20-1 and J usage is TRBJ1-2; no definite D call. The germline CDR1 and CDR2 sequences are DFQATT and SNEGSKA (reference sequence). This CDR3 region has 15 residues. Trimming took off 3 bases at V and 7 bases at J, with 21 bases between the two ends. The CDR3 DNA reads TGCAGTGCTAGGTTTAGTACCGCAGGTGCTAGTGGCTACACCTTC. Protein sequence: CSARFSTAGASGYTF.

The chain uses TRBV12-3 or TRBV12-4 and TRBJ1-4; the D is unclear. With 5 bases removed from V and 8 bases from J, the gap between germline ends came to 18 bases. The CDR3 runs 15 residues. The CDR3 loop is CASSPPVGSGEKLFF. The CDR3 nucleotides are TGTGCCAGCAGTCCCCCAGTGGGCTCGGGAGAAAAACTGTTTTTT.

The J gene is TRBJ1-2, the V gene TRBV5-1; D gene unclear. Germline V gene sequence: CDR1 SGHRS, CDR2 YFSETQ. The CDR3 totals 13 residues. The germline V and J ends were trimmed by 4 bases and 4 bases, with 11 bases remaining between them. The chain's CDR3 is CASSPHEGYGYTF. CDR3 nucleotides: TGCGCCAGCAGCCCCCACGAGGGCTATGGCTACACCTTC.

The sample holds a few counts of this clonotype. This chain joins TRBV4-1 and TRBJ2-5, with no clear D. The CDR3 sequence is 13 residues long. Trimming stripped 1 base from V and 5 bases from J, with 8 bases between. From germline, CDR1 is MGHRA and CDR2 YSYEKL. The CDR3 coding sequence is TGCGCCAGCAGCCAAGCTCTAGGGGAGACCCAGTACTTC. Amino acid sequence: CASSQALGETQYF.

This clonotype was found a few times. This chain connects TRBV2 to TRBJ2-5; D is possibly TRBD1 (5 bases). Germline V lookup: CDR1 SNHLY, CDR2 FYNNEI. The CDR3 sequence is 17 residues long. V dropped 0 bases and J dropped 1 base, with 15 bases sitting between them. The CDR3 bases are TGTGCCAGCAGTGAAGCGCTGGGCAGGGTCTCCCAAGAGACCCAGTACTTC. It yields the protein CASSEALGRVSQETQYF.

The CDR3 DNA reads as TGTGCCAGCAGTGAAGGTACAGGGGGATATACTAATGGCTACACCTTC. Its protein product is CASSEGTGGYTNGYTF. The rearrangement uses TRBV25-1 and TRBJ1-2, with 8 nucleotides matching TRBD1. This CDR3 contains 16 residues. Germline loops: CDR1 MGHDK, CDR2 SYGVNS. J was trimmed by 6 bases and V by 2 bases; bases with no gene match: 11.

CDR3 in amino acids: CASSEHRGLGKKLFF. The CDR3 nucleotides read TGTGCCAGCAGCGAACACAGGGGGCTCGGCAAAAAACTGTTTTTT. This chain uses TRBV7-2 with TRBJ1-4; the match to TRBD1 covers 9 bases. V lost 5 bases and J lost 9; bases outside the gene matches: 10. There are 15 residues in the CDR3. Germline CDR1 reads SGHTA; CDR2 reads FQGNSA. The variable domain in full, completed from reference TRBV7-2 and TRBJ1-4, reads GAGVSQSPSNKVTEKGKDVELRCDPISGHTALYWYRQSLGQGLEFLIYFQGNSAPDKSGLPSDRFSAERTGGSVSTLTIQRTQQEDSAVYLCASSEHRGLGKKLFFGSGTQLSVL.

The sample holds a few counts of this clonotype. The gene calls are TRBV14 and TRBJ1-3; unclear D gene. The V end was cut by 0 bases, the J end by 0 bases, with 15 bases between. CDR1 SGHDN and CDR2 FVKESK come from the germline V gene. The CDR3 spans 18 residues. Written as DNA, the CDR3 is TGTGCCAGCAGCCAAGAACAACGGGCACCAAGCTCTGGAAACACCATATATTTT. Protein product: CASSQEQRAPSSGNTIYF.

This clonotype was counted a few times. One end of the junction varies from germline; a read error may be responsible. The gene calls are TRBV4-3 and TRBJ2-4; D tentatively fits TRBD1 or TRBD2 (5 bases each). CDR3 length: 16 amino acids. The germline V gene has CDR1 LGHNA and CDR2 YSLEER. As DNA, the CDR3 is TGCGCCAGCGGCCAAGATGAGGGGATAGCCAAAAACATTCAGTACTTC. Protein: CASGQDEGIAKNIQYF.

This clonotype was counted between two and nine times. This chain uses TRBV7-8 with TRBJ2-5; 7 bases align to TRBD2. The better agreement between TRBJ2-7 and the DNA end casts doubt on the J call. The germline CDR1 and CDR2 sequences are SGHVS and FQNEAQ. CDR3 length equals 14 residues. CDR3 coding DNA: TGTGCCAGCGGTAATAGCGGGTTTGTTTACGAGCAGTACTTC. This translates into CASGNSGFVYEQYF.

A few counts support this clonotype. The V call is TRBV12-3 or TRBV12-4, the J call TRBJ2-7; unclear D gene. V was pared by 3 bases and J by 5 bases, with 8 bases between. CDR3 size: 12 residues. This chain's CDR3 is CASSFRRHEQYF. CDR3 nucleotide sequence: TGTGCCAGCAGTTTTAGGCGACACGAGCAGTACTTC.

This clonotype was detected a few times. The CDR3 nucleotides read TGCGCCAGCAGCCAAGAAAGTCGGGGGGCGCGGTACAATGAGCAGTTCTTC. Protein product: CASSQESRGARYNEQFF. V and J are TRBV4-3 and TRBJ2-1; D might be TRBD2 (7 bases). CDR3 length equals 17 residues. Trimming took 0 bases from V and 4 from J, leaving 16 bases between them. Germline values: CDR1 LGHNA, CDR2 YSLEER.

DNA for the CDR3: TGTGCCAGCAGTTACAACAGGGTATCCAACGAGCAGTACTTC. Translated: CASSYNRVSNEQYF. The chain is built from TRBV28 and TRBJ2-5, with a tentative D call TRBD1 (6 bases). The J call may not be correct, given that the DNA end is closer to TRBJ2-7. Germline lookup yields CDR1 MDHEN and CDR2 SYDVKM. The CDR3 is 14 residues long.

The rearrangement joins TRBV2 to TRBJ2-1, with 10 bases matching TRBD2. The germline gives CDR1 SNHLY, CDR2 FYNNEI. This CDR3 contains 15 residues. The J segment lost 7 bases and the V segment lost 6 bases, leaving 9 bases of the junction unmatched. The CDR3 coding sequence is TGTGCCAGCAGAGGACTAGCGGACCAACGGAATGAGCAGTTCTTC. As protein: CASRGLADQRNEQFF.